Detailed here is one T cell receptor beta chain. As yet, its antigen is unknown. The source of the sample is a study of radiation and T cells in renal cell carcinoma. Study information: Nephrectomy followed 15 Gy stereotactic body radiation by 4 weeks. Study results and limitations: Top tumor clonotypes rose in blood 2 weeks post-radiation, then contracted. No pretreatment tumor biopsies were available for baseline clonotypes.

CDR1 and CDR2 from the germline V gene are MDHEN and SYDVKM. Trimming stripped 7 bases from V and 2 bases from J, with 9 bases between. This CDR3 has 13 amino acids. Clones were read by immunoSEQ multiplex PCR, and TCRdb kept only the in-frame ones, dropping some. The table has more than 100,000 clones, about 88% seen once; the top ten hold 5% to 6%. Described time point: blood 2 weeks post-SBRT. The sample's treatment: 15 Gy SBRT to primary tumor, nephrectomy 4 weeks later. This TCR came from a woman in her 70s with renal cell carcinoma. The rearrangement joins TRBV28 to TRBJ1-3; D gene uncertain. The material sequenced was blood, taken from a patient whose treatment included radiotherapy and nephrectomy. As DNA, the CDR3 is TGTGCCAGCACTTCGGGTCCTGGAAACACCATATATTTT. This sequence encodes CASTSGPGNTIYF. The full variable domain, rest sourced from reference TRBV28 and TRBJ1-3, is DVKVTQSSRYLVKRTGEKVFLECVQDMDHENMFWYRQDPGLGLRLIYFSYDVKMKEKGDIPEGYSVSREKKERFSLILESASTNQTSMYLCASTSGPGNTIYFGEGSWLTVV.